This T cell receptor (beta chain) was profiled in a study of T cell clonality in common variable immunodeficiency. General study findings and limits: Reportedly, TCR beta sequences from common variable immunodeficiency showed fewer deletions and N-nucleotide insertions.

CDR1 and CDR2 (germline): KGHSH, LQKENI. This CDR3 contains 18 residues. V gave up 6 bases and J gave up 0 bases; unmatched junction bases: 10. This clone was seen more than once but under ten times. The antigen is undetermined. The read terminates 3 residues before the CDR3 end, so the remaining end is supplied by the germline J gene. Libraries were prepared by immunoSEQ multiplex PCR; TCRdb keeps only in-frame clonotypes and omits some of them. The repertoire yields about 26,000 clones, none seen only once; the top ten contain 3% to 5%. The CVID group had about 14 females and 25 to 35 males, mean age roughly 40.

The gene calls are TRBV18 and TRBJ2-1, with 11 positions matching TRBD2. The sequenced sample consisted of peripheral blood mononuclear cells. The clonotype was recovered from a human donor with common variable immunodeficiency. CDR3 DNA (partial): TGTGCCAGCTCCGGACTAGCGGGCCCTGAACCCTCCTACAATGAG. It specifies CASSGLAGPEPSYNE. The entire CDR3 is CASSGLAGPEPSYNEQFF.